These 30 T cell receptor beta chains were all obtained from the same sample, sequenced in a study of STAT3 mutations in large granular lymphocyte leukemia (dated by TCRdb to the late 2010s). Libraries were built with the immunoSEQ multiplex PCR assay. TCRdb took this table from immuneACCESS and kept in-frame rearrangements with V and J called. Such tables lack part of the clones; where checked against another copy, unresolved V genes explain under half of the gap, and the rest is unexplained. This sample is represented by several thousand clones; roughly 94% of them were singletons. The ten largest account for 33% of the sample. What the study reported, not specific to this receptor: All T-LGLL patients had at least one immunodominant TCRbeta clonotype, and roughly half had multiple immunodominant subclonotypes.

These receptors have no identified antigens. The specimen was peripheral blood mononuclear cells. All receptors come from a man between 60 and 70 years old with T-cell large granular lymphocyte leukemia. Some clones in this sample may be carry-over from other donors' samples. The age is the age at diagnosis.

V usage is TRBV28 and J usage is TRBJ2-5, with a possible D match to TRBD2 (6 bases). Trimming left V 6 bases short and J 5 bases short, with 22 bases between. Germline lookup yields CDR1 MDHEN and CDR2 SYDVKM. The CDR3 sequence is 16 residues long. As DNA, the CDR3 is TGTGCCAGCAGGCCCGCCCAAACGGGGGTCGGGGAGACCCAGTACTTC. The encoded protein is CASRPAQTGVGETQYF. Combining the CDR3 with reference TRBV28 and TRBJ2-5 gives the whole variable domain DVKVTQSSRYLVKRTGEKVFLECVQDMDHENMFWYRQDPGLGLRLIYFSYDVKMKEKGDIPEGYSVSREKKERFSLILESASTNQTSMYLCASRPAQTGVGETQYFGPGTRLLVL.

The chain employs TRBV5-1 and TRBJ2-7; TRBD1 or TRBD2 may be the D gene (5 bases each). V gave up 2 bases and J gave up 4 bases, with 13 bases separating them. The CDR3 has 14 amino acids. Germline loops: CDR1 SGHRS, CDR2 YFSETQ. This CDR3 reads CASSLGTPGYEQYF. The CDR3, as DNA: TGCGCCAGCAGCTTAGGGACCCCCGGATACGAGCAGTACTTC.

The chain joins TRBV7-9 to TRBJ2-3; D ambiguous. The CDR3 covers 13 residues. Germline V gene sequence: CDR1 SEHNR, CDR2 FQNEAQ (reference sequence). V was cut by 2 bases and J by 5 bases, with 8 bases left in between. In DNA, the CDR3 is TGTGCCAGCAGCTTACTTCATGGAGATACGCAGTATTTT. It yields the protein CASSLLHGDTQYF.

Here the CDR3 reads CASSRDFTDTQYF. CDR3 DNA sequence: TGTGCCAGCAGCCGGGACTTTACAGATACGCAGTATTTT. The chain links TRBV14 to TRBJ2-3, with a tentative D call TRBD2 (6 bases). Trimming took 4 bases from V and 3 from J, leaving 8 bases between them. CDR1 and CDR2 from the germline V gene are SGHDN and FVKESK. This CDR3 is 13 amino acids long.

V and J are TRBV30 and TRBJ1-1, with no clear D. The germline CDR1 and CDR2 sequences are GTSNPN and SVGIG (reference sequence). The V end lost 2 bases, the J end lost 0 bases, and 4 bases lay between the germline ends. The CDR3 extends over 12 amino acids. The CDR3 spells CAWSILNTEAFF. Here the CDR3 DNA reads TGTGCCTGGAGTATCCTGAACACTGAAGCTTTCTTT.

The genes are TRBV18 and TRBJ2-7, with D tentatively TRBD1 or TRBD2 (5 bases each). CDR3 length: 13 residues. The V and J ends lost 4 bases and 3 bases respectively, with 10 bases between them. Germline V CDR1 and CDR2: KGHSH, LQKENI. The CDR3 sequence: CASSRDVDYEQYF. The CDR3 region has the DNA TGTGCCAGCTCACGGGACGTAGACTACGAGCAGTACTTC.

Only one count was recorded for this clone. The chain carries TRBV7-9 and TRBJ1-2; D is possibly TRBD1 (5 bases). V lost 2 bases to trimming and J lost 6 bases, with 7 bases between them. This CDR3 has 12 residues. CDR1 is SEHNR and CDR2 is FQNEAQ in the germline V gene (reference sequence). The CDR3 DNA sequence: TGTGCCAGCAGCTTAAAAGGGGATGGCTACACCTTC. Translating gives CASSLKGDGYTF.

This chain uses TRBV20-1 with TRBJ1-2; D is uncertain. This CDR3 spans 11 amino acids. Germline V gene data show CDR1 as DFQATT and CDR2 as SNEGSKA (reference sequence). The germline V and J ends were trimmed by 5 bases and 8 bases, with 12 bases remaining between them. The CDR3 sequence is CSAFSPKGYTF. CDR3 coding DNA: TGCAGTGCTTTTAGCCCGAAGGGCTACACCTTC.

This CDR3 is CSVYGARDTEAFF. DNA for the CDR3: TGCAGCGTTTACGGGGCGCGGGACACTGAAGCTTTCTTT. V gene TRBV29-1 combines with J gene TRBJ1-1; D may be TRBD1 (5 bases). Trimming shortened V by 5 bases and J by 3 bases, and 13 bases separated the two germline ends. The germline V gene has CDR1 SQVTM and CDR2 ANQGSEA. The CDR3 loop spans 13 amino acids.

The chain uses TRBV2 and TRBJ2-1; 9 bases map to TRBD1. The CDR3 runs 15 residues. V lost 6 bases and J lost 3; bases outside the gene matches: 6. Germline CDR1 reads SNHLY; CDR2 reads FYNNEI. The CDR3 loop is CASRATGGLYNEQFF. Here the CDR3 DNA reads TGTGCCAGCAGGGCTACAGGGGGCCTCTACAATGAGCAGTTCTTC.

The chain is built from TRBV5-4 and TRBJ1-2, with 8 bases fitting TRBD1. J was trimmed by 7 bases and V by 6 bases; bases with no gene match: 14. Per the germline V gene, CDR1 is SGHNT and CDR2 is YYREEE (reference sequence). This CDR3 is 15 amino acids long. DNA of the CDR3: TGTGCCAGCACCTCCGATGGGGGCAGGGGGCGTGGCTACACCTTC. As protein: CASTSDGGRGRGYTF.

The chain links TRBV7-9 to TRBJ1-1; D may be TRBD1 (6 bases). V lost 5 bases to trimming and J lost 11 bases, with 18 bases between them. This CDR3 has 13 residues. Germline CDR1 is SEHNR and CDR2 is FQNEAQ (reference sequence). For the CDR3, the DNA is TGTGCCAGCAGCCCCGGGACAAGGTCCCGGGCTTTCTTT. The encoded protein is CASSPGTRSRAFF.

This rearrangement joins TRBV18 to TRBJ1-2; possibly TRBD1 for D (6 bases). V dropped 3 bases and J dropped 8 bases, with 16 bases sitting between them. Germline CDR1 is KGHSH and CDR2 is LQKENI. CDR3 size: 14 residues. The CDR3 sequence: CASSPANAGEGYTF. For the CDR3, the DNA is TGTGCCAGCTCACCCGCCAACGCAGGGGAAGGCTACACCTTC.

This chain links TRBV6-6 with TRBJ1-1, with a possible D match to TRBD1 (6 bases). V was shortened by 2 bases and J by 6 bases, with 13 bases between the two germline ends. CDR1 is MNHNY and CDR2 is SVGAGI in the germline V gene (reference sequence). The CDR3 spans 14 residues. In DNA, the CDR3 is TGTGCCAGCAGTTACATGGGGGGCGGCGCTGAAGCTTTCTTT. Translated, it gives CASSYMGGGAEAFF.

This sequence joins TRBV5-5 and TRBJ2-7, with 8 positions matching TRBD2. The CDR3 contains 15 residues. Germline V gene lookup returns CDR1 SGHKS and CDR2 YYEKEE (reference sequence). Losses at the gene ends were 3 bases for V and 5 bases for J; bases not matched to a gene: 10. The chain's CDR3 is CASSYQRAGADEQYF. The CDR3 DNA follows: TGTGCCAGCAGCTATCAGAGAGCGGGAGCGGACGAGCAGTACTTC.

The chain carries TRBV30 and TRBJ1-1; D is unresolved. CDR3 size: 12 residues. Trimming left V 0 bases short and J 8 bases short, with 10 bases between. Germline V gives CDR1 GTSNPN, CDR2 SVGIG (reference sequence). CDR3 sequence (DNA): TGTGCCTGGAGTGTTCAGGTCAGGGAAGCTTTCTTT. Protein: CAWSVQVREAFF.

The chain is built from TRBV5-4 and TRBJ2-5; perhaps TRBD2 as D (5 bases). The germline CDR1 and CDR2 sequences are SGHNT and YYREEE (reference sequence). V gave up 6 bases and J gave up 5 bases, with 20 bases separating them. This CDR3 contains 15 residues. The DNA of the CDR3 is TGTGCCAGCACCCTCGGACTGGGTTTTGAGGAGACCCAGTACTTC. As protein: CASTLGLGFEETQYF. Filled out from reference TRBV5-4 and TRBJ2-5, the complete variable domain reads ETGVTQSPTHLIKTRGQQVTLRCSSQSGHNTVSWYQQALGQGPQFIFQYYREEENGRGNFPPRFSGLQFPNYSSELNVNALELDDSALYLCASTLGLGFEETQYFGPGTRLLVL.

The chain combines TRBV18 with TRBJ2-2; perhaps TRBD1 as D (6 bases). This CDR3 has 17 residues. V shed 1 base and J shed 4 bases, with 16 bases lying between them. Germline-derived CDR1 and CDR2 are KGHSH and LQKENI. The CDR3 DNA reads TGTGCCAGCTCACCACTAAGGCAGGGGAGTGGCACCGGGGAGCTGTTTTTT. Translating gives CASSPLRQGSGTGELFF.

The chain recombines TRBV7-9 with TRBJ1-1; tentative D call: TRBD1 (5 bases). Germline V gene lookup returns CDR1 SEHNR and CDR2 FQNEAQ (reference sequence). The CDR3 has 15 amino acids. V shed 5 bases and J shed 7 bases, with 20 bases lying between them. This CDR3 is CASSHSFQGEDEAFF. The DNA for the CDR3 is TGTGCCAGCAGCCATTCTTTCCAGGGAGAGGATGAAGCTTTCTTT.

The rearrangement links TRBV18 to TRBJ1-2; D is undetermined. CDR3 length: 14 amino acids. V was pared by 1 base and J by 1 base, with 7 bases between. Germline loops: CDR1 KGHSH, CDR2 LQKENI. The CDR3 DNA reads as TGTGCCAGCTCACCACGGCGGGATAACTATGGCTACACCTTC. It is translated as CASSPRRDNYGYTF. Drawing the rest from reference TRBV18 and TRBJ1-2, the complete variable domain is NAGVMQNPRHLVRRRGQEARLRCSPMKGHSHVYWYRQLPEEGLKFMVYLQKENIIDESGMPKERFSAEFPKEGPSILRIQQVVRGDSAAYFCASSPRRDNYGYTFGSGTRLTVV.

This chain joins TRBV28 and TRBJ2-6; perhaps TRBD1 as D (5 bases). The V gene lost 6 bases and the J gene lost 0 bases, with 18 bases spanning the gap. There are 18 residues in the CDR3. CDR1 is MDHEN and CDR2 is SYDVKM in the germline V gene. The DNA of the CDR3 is TGTGCCAGCAGCCCAAGGGGCGTGGGCCACTCTGGGGCCAACGTCCTGACTTTC. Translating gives CASSPRGVGHSGANVLTF.

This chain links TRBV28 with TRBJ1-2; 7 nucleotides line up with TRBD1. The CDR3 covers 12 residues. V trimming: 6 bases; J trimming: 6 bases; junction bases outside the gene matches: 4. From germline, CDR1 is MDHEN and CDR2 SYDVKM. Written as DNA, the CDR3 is TGTGCCAGCAGCCCGACAGGGCATGGCTACACCTTC. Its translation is CASSPTGHGYTF.

CDR3 region: CASRQDRRPTDTQYF. DNA for the CDR3: TGTGCCAGCAGACAGGACAGGCGACCCACAGATACGCAGTATTTT. This rearrangement joins TRBV2 to TRBJ2-3; TRBD1 matches 7 bases. Germline V gene lookup returns CDR1 SNHLY and CDR2 FYNNEI. The CDR3 totals 15 residues. V shed 6 bases and J 2 bases; nucleotides not matched to a gene: 8.

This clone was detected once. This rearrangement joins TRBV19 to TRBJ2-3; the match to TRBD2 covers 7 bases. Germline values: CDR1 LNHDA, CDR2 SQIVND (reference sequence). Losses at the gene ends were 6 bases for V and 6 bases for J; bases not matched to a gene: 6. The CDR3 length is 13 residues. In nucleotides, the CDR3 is TGTGCCAGTAGCGCCCTTAGCGGGGATACGCAGTATTTT. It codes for CASSALSGDTQYF.

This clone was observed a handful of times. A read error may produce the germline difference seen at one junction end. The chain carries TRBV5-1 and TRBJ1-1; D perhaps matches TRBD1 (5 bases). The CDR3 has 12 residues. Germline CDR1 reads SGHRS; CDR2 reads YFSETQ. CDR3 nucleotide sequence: TGCGCCAGCAGATTGGGGGACACTGAAGCTTTCTTT. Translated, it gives CASRLGDTEAFF.

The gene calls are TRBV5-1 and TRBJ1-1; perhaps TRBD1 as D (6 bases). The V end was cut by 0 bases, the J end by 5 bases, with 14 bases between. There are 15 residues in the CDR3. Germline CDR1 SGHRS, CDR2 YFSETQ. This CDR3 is CASSLDRGGGTEAFF. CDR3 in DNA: TGCGCCAGCAGCTTGGATCGGGGAGGGGGAACTGAAGCTTTCTTT.

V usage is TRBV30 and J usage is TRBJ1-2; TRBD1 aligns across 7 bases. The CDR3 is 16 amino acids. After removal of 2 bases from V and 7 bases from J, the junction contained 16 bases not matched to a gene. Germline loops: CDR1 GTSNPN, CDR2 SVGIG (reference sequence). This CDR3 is CAWSLGGQGGSTGYTF. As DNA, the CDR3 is TGTGCCTGGAGTCTTGGAGGGCAGGGGGGCTCAACTGGCTACACCTTC. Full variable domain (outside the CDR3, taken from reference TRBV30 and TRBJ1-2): SQTIHQWPATLVQPVGSPLSLECTVEGTSNPNLYWYRQAAGRGLQLLFYSVGIGQISSEVPQNLSASRPQDRQFILSSKKLLLSDSGFYLCAWSLGGQGGSTGYTFGSGTRLTVV.

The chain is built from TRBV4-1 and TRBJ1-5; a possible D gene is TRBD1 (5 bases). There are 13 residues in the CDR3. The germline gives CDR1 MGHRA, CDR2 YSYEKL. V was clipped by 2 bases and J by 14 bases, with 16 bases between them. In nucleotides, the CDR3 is TGCGCCAGCAGCCAACCGGGGGGGTGGCCAGAGCATTTT. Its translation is CASSQPGGWPEHF.

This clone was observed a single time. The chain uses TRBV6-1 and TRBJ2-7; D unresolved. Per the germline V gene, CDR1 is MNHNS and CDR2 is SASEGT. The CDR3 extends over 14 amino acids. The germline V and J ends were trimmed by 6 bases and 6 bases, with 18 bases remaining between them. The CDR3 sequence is CASRVVGPPVEQYF. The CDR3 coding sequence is TGTGCCAGCAGGGTTGTGGGCCCTCCGGTCGAGCAGTACTTC.

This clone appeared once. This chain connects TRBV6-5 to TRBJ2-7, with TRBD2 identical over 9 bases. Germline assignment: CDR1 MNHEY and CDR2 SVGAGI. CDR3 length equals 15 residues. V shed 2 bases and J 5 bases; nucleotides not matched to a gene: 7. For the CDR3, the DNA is TGTGCCAGCAGTTACCGCACTGGGACTAGCCACGAGCAGTACTTC. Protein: CASSYRTGTSHEQYF.